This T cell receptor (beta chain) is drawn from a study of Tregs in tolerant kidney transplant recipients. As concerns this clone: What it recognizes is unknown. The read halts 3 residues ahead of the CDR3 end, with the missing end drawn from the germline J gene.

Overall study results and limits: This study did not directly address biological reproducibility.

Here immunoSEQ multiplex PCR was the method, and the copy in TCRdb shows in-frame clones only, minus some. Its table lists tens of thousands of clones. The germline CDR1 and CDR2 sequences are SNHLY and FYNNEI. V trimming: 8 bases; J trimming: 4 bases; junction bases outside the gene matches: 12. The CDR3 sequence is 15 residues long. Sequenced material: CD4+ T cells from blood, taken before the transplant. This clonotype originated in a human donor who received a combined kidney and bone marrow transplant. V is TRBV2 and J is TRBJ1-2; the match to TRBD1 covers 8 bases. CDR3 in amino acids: CASGDRFTLSYGYTF. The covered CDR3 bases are TGTGCCAGCGGGGACAGGTTCACCTTGTCCTATGGC.